These 14 T cell receptor beta chains originate from one sample sequenced in a study of T cell responses to AZD1222 COVID-19 vaccine. Sequencing used immunoSEQ multiplex PCR; TCRdb keeps in-frame clones, though not all of them. The sample shows 26,000 or so clones, around nine tenths of them seen only once. The material was peripheral blood, obtained 28 days after the second AZD1222 dose. The receptors were sampled from an adult who received the AZD1222 COVID-19 vaccine.

V is TRBV30 and J is TRBJ1-2; no clear D. In germline, CDR1 is GTSNPN, CDR2 SVGIG (reference sequence). V was cut by 3 bases and J by 8 bases, with 19 bases left in between. The CDR3 is made up of 14 amino acids. The CDR3 DNA sequence: TGTGCCTGGAGCCCGCGCCCGGACCCGGGGGGCTACACCTTC. This encodes CAWSPRPDPGGYTF.

The gene calls are TRBV7-2 and TRBJ2-3, with TRBD2 identical over 10 bases. V lost 5 bases, J lost 3 bases, and 5 bases stayed unmatched. From germline, CDR1 is SGHTA and CDR2 FQGNSA. CDR3 length equals 15 residues. The DNA of the CDR3 is TGTGCCAGCAGCCCGGGACTAGCGCGGACAGATACGCAGTATTTT. Translated, it gives CASSPGLARTDTQYF.

This rearrangement joins TRBV6-2 or TRBV6-3 to TRBJ1-2; the D is unclear. The V end was cut by 2 bases, the J end by 3 bases, with 4 bases between. Per the germline V gene, CDR1 is MNHEY and CDR2 is SVGEGT. The CDR3 has 12 residues. DNA for the CDR3: TGTGCCAGCAGTTACGATGACTATGGCTACACCTTC. Its protein product is CASSYDDYGYTF.

The table lists this clone with a count of one. The genes are TRBV28 and TRBJ2-6; D is possibly TRBD2 (6 bases). Trimming pared 6 bases from V and 0 bases from J, leaving 12 bases between. Germline V CDR1 and CDR2: MDHEN, SYDVKM. This CDR3 has 16 amino acids. In DNA, the CDR3 is TGTGCCAGCAGGGATCAGGGACTCTCTGGGGCCAACGTCCTGACTTTC. Translated, it gives CASRDQGLSGANVLTF.

The chain recombines TRBV18 with TRBJ1-1, with D tentatively TRBD1 (5 bases). CDR1 and CDR2 from the germline V gene are KGHSH and LQKENI. V lost 1 base and J lost 1, with 7 bases in between. The CDR3 runs 14 residues. The DNA for the CDR3 is TGTGCCAGCTCACCACTTAGGGGGAACACTGAAGCTTTCTTT. Its protein is CASSPLRGNTEAFF.

The rearrangement joins TRBV27 to TRBJ1-2; tentative D call: TRBD1 (5 bases). V lost 7 bases, J lost 4 bases, and 10 bases lay in between. The CDR3 totals 12 residues. Germline-derived CDR1 and CDR2 are MNHEY and SMNVEV (reference sequence). In DNA, the CDR3 is TGTGCCAGCAAGGGGTCGGGCTATGGCTACACCTTC. Encoded protein: CASKGSGYGYTF.

The V and J genes are TRBV21-1 and TRBJ1-3; TRBD1, the table's D call, was not compared with the DNA. TRBV21-1 is a listed pseudogene. The CDR3 totals 14 residues. The CDR3 nucleotides read TGTGCCAGCAATGTACAGGGTTTGGGAAACACCATATATTTT. Protein: CASNVQGLGNTIYF.

The chain has TRBV20-1 and TRBJ2-5; D uncertain. The V gene's germline CDR1 is DFQATT and CDR2 SNEGSKA (reference sequence). This CDR3 spans 11 amino acids. Trimming removed 3 bases at V and 2 bases at J, with 4 bases between. The CDR3 loop is CSASLQETQYF. The CDR3 region has the DNA TGCAGTGCTAGTCTTCAAGAGACCCAGTACTTC.

The chain has TRBV5-1 and TRBJ2-7; 9 bases map to TRBD2. The CDR3 is 16 amino acids. V gave up 4 bases and J gave up 0 bases; unmatched junction bases: 8. Germline CDR1 SGHRS, CDR2 YFSETQ. CDR3: CASSATGTSPSYEQYF. The CDR3 bases are TGCGCCAGCAGCGCAACTGGGACTAGCCCCTCCTACGAGCAGTACTTC.

A note on this clone: A junction boundary mismatches the germline segment, possibly from a read error. Other nucleotide sequences in the sample specify the same CDR3. CDR3 residues: CASSLNGGYTF. The CDR3 DNA reads as TGTGCCAGCAGTTTAAACGGGGGCTACACCTTT. This chain joins TRBV12-3 or TRBV12-4 and TRBJ1-2, with a tentative D call TRBD1 (6 bases). The CDR3 extends over 11 amino acids.

This rearrangement joins TRBV21-1 to TRBJ1-5. TRBV21-1 is classified as a pseudogene. The CDR3 is 13 amino acids. The CDR3 sequence is CASKGPNHQPQHF. The CDR3 nucleotides read TGTGCCAGCAAGGGCCCAAACCATCAGCCCCAGCATTTT.

The chain links TRBV28 to TRBJ2-5; possibly TRBD2 for D (7 bases). Trimming removed 6 bases from V and 4 bases from J, with 12 bases in between. CDR3 length equals 13 residues. Germline V gives CDR1 MDHEN, CDR2 SYDVKM. The CDR3 region is CASSAGGRETQYF. CDR3 sequence (DNA): TGTGCCAGCAGCGCCGGGGGGCGAGAGACCCAGTACTTC.

The chain uses TRBV5-4 and TRBJ2-5, with 9 bases aligning to TRBD2. The germline gives CDR1 SGHNT, CDR2 YYREEE (reference sequence). V was pared by 0 bases and J by 4 bases, with 1 base of the junction left unmatched. The CDR3 extends over 14 amino acids. The CDR3 is CASSLGLAAETQYF. CDR3 nucleotide sequence: TGTGCCAGCAGCTTGGGACTAGCGGCAGAGACCCAGTACTTC.

The J gene is TRBJ2-7, the V gene TRBV7-9, with D unclear. Deletions cut 5 bases from V and 2 bases from J, with 16 bases between. Germline CDR1 reads SEHNR; CDR2 reads FQNEAQ (reference sequence). The CDR3 contains 15 residues. The CDR3 DNA reads TGTGCCAGCAGCCCCATTGGCAGTGAACCCTACGAGCAGTACTTC. It encodes CASSPIGSEPYEQYF.